These T cell receptor beta chains were read from a single sample in a study of control samples from healthy donors and cancer patients. Libraries were prepared by immunoSEQ multiplex PCR; TCRdb keeps only in-frame clonotypes and omits some of them. This table holds 100,000 to 120,000 clones, more than 75% found once. Sequenced sample: PBMCs. The source is a woman aged 55-69 years with lung cancer. The conserved cysteine and the conserved F or W are not part of the CDR3 here. Each record gives: V gene, CDR3 length, CDR3 protein.

>TRBV7-9|11
AIHPRRDTEAF
>TRBV5-1|11
ASSLYDSYEQY
>TRBV4-3|11
ASSQDRAETQY
>TRBV24-1|13
ATSDRQGGFNEQF
>TRBV28|12
ASRSGGGPYEQY
>TRBV7-3|10
ASSPTGDTQY
>TRBV5-1|10
ASSPELREQF
>TRBV27|11
ASSLVPGYEQY
>TRBV5-5|16
ASSLVPGILSGANVLT
>TRBV7-6|13
ASSLSGTGNNEQF
>TRBV9|12
ASSEGTAGNTIY
>TRBV3-1/TRBV3-2|13
ASSQVGHQRETQY
>TRBV28|15
ASSPDRGAPGVAEAF
>TRBV7-3|11
ASSVQGNTEAF
>TRBV15|17
ATSREEGRTGGSYYGYT
>TRBV12-3/TRBV12-4|11
ASSHSMNTEAF
>TRBV6-2/TRBV6-3|15
ASSYGTGGAETGELF
>TRBV7-8|13
ASSLARVGNQPQH
>TRBV6-4|13
ASSLQPGGYAEAF
>TRBV6-5|12
ASSSGQGNQPQH
>TRBV5-4|13
ASSLGGSDYNEQF
>TRBV7-3|18
ASSLSPPGLAGVGDNEQF